These T cell receptor beta chains were read from a single sample in a study of blood T cell repertoires in COVID-19. The assay was immunoSEQ multiplex PCR, and TCRdb's table has in-frame clones only and misses some. This sample has 150,000 to 250,000 clones; roughly four fifths occur once, and the top ten carry over 9.5%. The sequenced sample consisted of PBMCs or T cells enriched from blood (not recorded which). The receptor set was obtained from a man in his forties or fifties who had recovered from COVID-19. Each CDR3 is given with its conserved first and last residue. Fields, in order: clone size, V gene, CDR3 protein. Some rows have no size entry. The others give once, few or many, or a class for an expanded clone.

clone size: once
V gene: TRBV27
CDR3 protein: CASSFGGSPLHF

clone size: few
V gene: TRBV15
CDR3 protein: CATSRDRGDGYTF

clone size: .
V gene: TRBV12-3/TRBV12-4
CDR3 protein: CASRQGGTYGYTF

clone size: .
V gene: TRBV7-9
CDR3 protein: CASSLGTANTEAFF

clone size: .
V gene: TRBV6-6
CDR3 protein: CASSYSSGEETQYF

clone size: .
V gene: TRBV28
CDR3 protein: CASTLWGTDNSPLHF

clone size: .
V gene: TRBV28
CDR3 protein: CASSLPMPTQPQHF

clone size: once
V gene: TRBV24-1
CDR3 protein: CATSDPSRISDEQFF

clone size: .
V gene: TRBV7-2
CDR3 protein: CASSYTPGTNNEQFF

clone size: .
V gene: TRBV6-1
CDR3 protein: CASSEEGVRLSGNTIYF

clone size: .
V gene: TRBV7-9
CDR3 protein: CASSFTGEGALHF

clone size: .
V gene: TRBV7-2
CDR3 protein: CASSVGSGFHGYTF

clone size: few
V gene: TRBV11-1
CDR3 protein: CASKPSEGTDTQYF

clone size: .
V gene: TRBV2
CDR3 protein: CASSDLAPDNEQFF

clone size: .
V gene: TRBV30
CDR3 protein: CAWSSLSGYTF

clone size: .
V gene: TRBV15
CDR3 protein: CATSRGVAGGLGEQFF

clone size: .
V gene: TRBV7-2
CDR3 protein: CASSFVPLIAEAFF

clone size: .
V gene: TRBV28
CDR3 protein: CASSYPVGAYGYTF

clone size: .
V gene: TRBV27
CDR3 protein: CASSLSWAGLAKNIQYF

clone size: .
V gene: TRBV14
CDR3 protein: CASSHLRGSEQYF

clone size: .
V gene: TRBV5-1
CDR3 protein: CASSPRTGPGGSEQFF

clone size: .
V gene: TRBV7-8
CDR3 protein: CASSLSKHQPQHF

clone size: .
V gene: TRBV24-1
CDR3 protein: CATSARPGSLGEQFF

clone size: .
V gene: TRBV7-6
CDR3 protein: CASRLGGLAGVNEQFF

clone size: .
V gene: TRBV27
CDR3 protein: CASSLMPTRNNEQFF

clone size: .
V gene: TRBV6-5
CDR3 protein: CASPGSGNTIYF

clone size: .
V gene: TRBV5-5
CDR3 protein: CASRRGSQGGYTF

clone size: .
V gene: TRBV5-1
CDR3 protein: CASSFASNQPQHF

clone size: .
V gene: TRBV7-9
CDR3 protein: CASSRQGPNQPQHF

clone size: .
V gene: TRBV9
CDR3 protein: CASSVGLTGQGTDTQYF

clone size: .
V gene: TRBV7-9
CDR3 protein: CASSLTGPHSPLHF

clone size: .
V gene: TRBV7-8
CDR3 protein: CASSERERNNEQFF

clone size: .
V gene: TRBV7-3
CDR3 protein: CASSLIPGLAGVTGELFF

clone size: once
V gene: TRBV6-2/TRBV6-3
CDR3 protein: CASSFSPGNYGYTF

clone size: .
V gene: TRBV2
CDR3 protein: CASSVSGQGGTF

clone size: .
V gene: TRBV28
CDR3 protein: CASIRGGTRGNTEAFF

clone size: .
V gene: TRBV9
CDR3 protein: CASSASPTSGSFREQFF

clone size: .
V gene: TRBV5-1
CDR3 protein: CASSRGQANTGELFF

clone size: .
V gene: TRBV4-2
CDR3 protein: CASSPGQGENEQFF

clone size: .
V gene: TRBV30
CDR3 protein: CAWSVLNNYGYTF

clone size: .
V gene: TRBV4-2
CDR3 protein: CASSQDRGDDTEAFF

clone size: .
V gene: TRBV28
CDR3 protein: CASTLASGNTIYF

clone size: .
V gene: TRBV18
CDR3 protein: CASSLAGQRTGELFF

clone size: .
V gene: TRBV7-9
CDR3 protein: CASSYTPGTGGVGYTF

clone size: .
V gene: TRBV7-2
CDR3 protein: CASSLGGTGYNEQFF

clone size: .
V gene: TRBV7-2
CDR3 protein: CASSAREVDTEAFF

clone size: once
V gene: TRBV4-3
CDR3 protein: CASSQDRGQFNEQFF

clone size: once
V gene: TRBV19
CDR3 protein: CASSVRNRANEKLFF

clone size: .
V gene: TRBV7-2
CDR3 protein: CASSLGTGKETQYF

clone size: few
V gene: TRBV19
CDR3 protein: CASSMYTGGDQPQHF

clone size: few
V gene: TRBV5-4
CDR3 protein: CASSPIGQGSEKLFF

clone size: .
V gene: TRBV24-1
CDR3 protein: CATSDLEGEGGELFF

clone size: .
V gene: TRBV29-1
CDR3 protein: CSVRIGLVGSYEQYF

clone size: .
V gene: TRBV11-2
CDR3 protein: CASSPRTGGDFEDTEAFF

clone size: .
V gene: TRBV19
CDR3 protein: CASSGQGNYGYTF